This TCR beta chain was recorded in a study of T cells in Graves' hyperthyroidism and ophthalmopathy. Turning to the study itself: Peripheral blood specimens were obtained at initial diagnosis, prior to any treatment.

This clonotype was observed many times. The antigen is unknown. Germline trimming cut 5 bases from V and 3 bases from J; bases unmatched to any gene: 12. Germline V gene sequence: CDR1 MDHEN, CDR2 SYDVKM. The CDR3 sequence is 16 residues long. Diagnosing involved the use of clinical symptoms, serum thyroxine and TRAb, thyroid ultrasound and orbital computed tomography. Amplification targeted TCR beta CDR3 regions from RNA transcripts. An initial round of RT-PCR targeting the TCR CDR3 relied on the HTBI primer set. One entry per CDR3 protein results from TCRdb running MiXCR on the multiplex PCR reads. There are a few hundred thousand distinct CDR3 sequences in the sample; more than 15% occur only once, and roughly 50% lies in the top ten. Study results and limitations: Appearing also in blood were most of the thyroid clonotypes expanded above 0.001. From stable hyperthyroidism, ophthalmopathy was separated by a 13 V-J model.

The V and J genes are TRBV28 and TRBJ2-7; TRBD1 aligns across 8 bases. Material: blood. This clonotype was sampled from an older woman with Graves' ophthalmopathy. CDR3 region: CASSAPGTGPGYEQYF. CDR3 coding DNA: TGTGCCAGCAGTGCTCCCGGGACAGGACCGGGCTACGAGCAGTACTTC.